This T cell receptor (beta chain) was identified in a study of regulatory T cells in long-lasting Graves disease. The authors built TCR beta libraries using iRepertoire HTBI primers and Arm-PCR of CDR3 regions. In TCRdb, the multiplex PCR reads were re-called with MiXCR into one record per CDR3 protein. Among around 460,000 distinct CDR3 sequences, approximately 23% were seen once, and the ten largest hold roughly 14%. This CDR3 contains 14 residues. Germline-derived CDR1 and CDR2 are MDHEN and SYDVKM. Deletions cut 6 bases from V and 6 bases from J, with 18 bases between. Described time point: persistent/refractory GD, antithyroid drugs over 5 years with positive TRAb. After RNA was extracted from PBMCs, the TCR library was made from it. This clonotype was seen repeatedly, ten times or more.

The receptor's source is a female donor with Graves disease. Source: peripheral blood mononuclear cells (PBMCs), taken when the disease was refractory, from a patient treated with antithyroid drugs. This sequence joins TRBV28 and TRBJ2-7; D is possibly TRBD1 or TRBD2 (7 bases each). The CDR3 here is CASRDQGEGREQYF. CDR3 sequence (DNA): TGTGCCAGCAGAGATCAGGGGGAGGGCCGCGAGCAGTACTTC.